A selection of T cell receptor beta chains follows, all from one sample in a study of blood T cell repertoires in COVID-19. Only in-frame clones appear in the TCRdb table, and some are missing; sequencing was by immunoSEQ multiplex PCR. The sample shows more than 250,000 clones, roughly 90% of them seen only once. Sequenced material: peripheral blood. The source of these receptors is a man in his late teens or twenties who had recovered from COVID-19. The CDR3 runs from the conserved cysteine through the conserved F or W. Each record gives: V gene, D gene, J gene, clone size, CDR3 DNA, CDR3 protein. D genes are given only for firm matches. The listing skips clone size in some rows; elsewhere it reads once, few, many or a size class.

TRBV5-1,TRBD1,TRBJ2-2,.,TGCGCCAGCAGCTGGGACAGCAACACCGGGGAGCTGTTTTTT,CASSWDSNTGELFF
TRBV6-5,TRBD1,TRBJ1-1,.,TGTGCCAGCACCGGCGACAGGGGAGCCAACACTGAAGCTTTCTTT,CASTGDRGANTEAFF
TRBV6-5,TRBD1,TRBJ1-6,.,TGTGCCAGCAGCGCGGGACAGGGAAATTCACCCCTCCACTTT,CASSAGQGNSPLHF
TRBV3-1/TRBV3-2,.,TRBJ2-7,.,TGTGCCAGCAGCCACACCCTACCAGGATACGAGCAGTACTTC,CASSHTLPGYEQYF
TRBV4-1,TRBD2,TRBJ2-1,once,TGCGCCAGCAGCCAAGGGACTAGCGGGGGGGCCTCCTACAATGAGCAGTTCTTC,CASSQGTSGGASYNEQFF
TRBV7-2,TRBD2,TRBJ2-7,.,TGTGCCAGCAGCTCTAGCGGGGGAAAACTCTCCTACGAGCAGTACTTC,CASSSSGGKLSYEQYF
TRBV14,TRBD1,TRBJ2-7,.,TGTGCCAGCAGCCCTCCGGGACAGTCCTACGAGCAGTACTTC,CASSPPGQSYEQYF
TRBV30,.,TRBJ2-5,once,TGTGCCTGGAGGAGGGAGACCCAGTACTTC,CAWRRETQYF
TRBV7-9,.,TRBJ1-1,.,TGTGCCAGCAGCTTAAGCGGTGGGGGGGTGTTCACTGAAGCTTTCTTT,CASSLSGGGVFTEAFF
TRBV5-6,.,TRBJ1-4,.,TGTGCCAGCAGCACCCAGGCAGGGGATGGTGAAAAACTGTTTTTT,CASSTQAGDGEKLFF
TRBV19,.,TRBJ1-2,.,TGTGCCAGTAGTATCGGCCTTACAGGGAACTATGGCTACACCTTC,CASSIGLTGNYGYTF
TRBV5-4,TRBD2,TRBJ2-2,many,TGTGCCAGCAGCTCCGGGACTACCACCGGGGAGCTGTTTTTT,CASSSGTTTGELFF
TRBV11-1,TRBD1,TRBJ2-1,.,TGTGCCAGCAGCCCCGGACAGGCCACCGATGAGCAGTTCTTC,CASSPGQATDEQFF
TRBV16,.,TRBJ1-2,few,TGTGCCAGCAGCCAATCGGCGAGCGGATCAAACCCCTATGGCTACACCTTC,CASSQSASGSNPYGYTF
TRBV5-1,.,TRBJ2-3,.,TGCGCCAGCAGCCCGGAGGGCCCAGATACGCAGTATTTT,CASSPEGPDTQYF
TRBV5-1,TRBD1,TRBJ1-2,.,TGCGCCAGCAGGGGGACAGCCGTGTCTAACTATGGCTACACCTTC,CASRGTAVSNYGYTF
TRBV24-1,TRBD2,TRBJ2-1,.,TGTGCCACCAGTGGGCCAGCGGGAGTCAATGAGCAGTTCTTC,CATSGPAGVNEQFF
TRBV10-3,TRBD1,TRBJ1-2,.,TGTGCCATCAGTGAGGCGACAGGGGAGGGCTACACCTTC,CAISEATGEGYTF
TRBV25-1,.,TRBJ1-2,once,TGTGCCAGCAGTGTGGGACAAGGAGATGGCTACACCTTC,CASSVGQGDGYTF
TRBV6-6,.,TRBJ1-3,.,TGTGCCAGCAGCCGCAGTGGAAACACCATATATTTT,CASSRSGNTIYF
TRBV7-9,TRBD1,TRBJ1-1,.,TGTGCCAGCAGCCTAGGGGGCAGTAACACTGAAGCTTTCTTT,CASSLGGSNTEAFF
TRBV2,TRBD2,TRBJ2-7,.,TGTGCCAGCAGAACTAGCGGGAGTTCCTACGAGCAGTACTTC,CASRTSGSSYEQYF
TRBV27,.,TRBJ1-1,.,TGTGCCAGCAGTTCAGCGGGACGGGACACTGAAGCTTTCTTT,CASSSAGRDTEAFF
TRBV18,.,TRBJ2-7,.,TGTGCCAGCTCACCACCGGCACAGCTACCGTCTTATCCGGCCTACGAGCAGTACTTC,CASSPPAQLPSYPAYEQYF
TRBV5-1,TRBD2,TRBJ2-5,once,TGCGCCAGCAGCTTGGGCCCGGGGACTAGCGGAGAGACCCAGTACTTC,CASSLGPGTSGETQYF
TRBV19,.,TRBJ1-2,.,TGTGCCAGTACCCAAACACGCCAAGCGGGCGGAGACTATGGCTACACCTTC,CASTQTRQAGGDYGYTF
TRBV3-1/TRBV3-2,.,TRBJ1-4,.,TGTGCCAGCAGCTCCTTTGCAACTAATGAAAAACTGTTTTTT,CASSSFATNEKLFF
TRBV10-3,TRBD1,TRBJ1-4,.,TGTGCCATCAGTGAGTCGGGGACAGGGACGGAAAAACTGTTTTTT,CAISESGTGTEKLFF
TRBV3-1/TRBV3-2,.,TRBJ1-1,.,TGTGCCAGCAGCCGCTCATTAGGGGGGGTTAACACTGAAGCTTTCTTT,CASSRSLGGVNTEAFF
TRBV7-6,TRBD2,TRBJ2-5,few,TGTGCCAGCAGCTGGAAGACTAGCGGGGGGGCCCGGGAGACCCAGTACTTC,CASSWKTSGGARETQYF
TRBV27,TRBD1,TRBJ1-1,.,TGTGCCAGCAGTTTAAGGGCAGGGGGGTTGACTGAAGCTTTCTTT,CASSLRAGGLTEAFF
TRBV3-1/TRBV3-2,TRBD1,TRBJ2-2,.,TGTGCCAGCGGACAGGGGGCGCCCACCGGGGAGCTGTTTTTT,CASGQGAPTGELFF
TRBV2,TRBD1,TRBJ2-7,.,TGTGCCAGCAGGAGGACAGGGGACGAGCAGTACTTC,CASRRTGDEQYF
TRBV19,.,TRBJ1-4,.,TGTGCCAGTAGTTCAAGACAGTCAACTAATGAAAAACTGTTTTTT,CASSSRQSTNEKLFF
TRBV7-2,TRBD1,TRBJ2-5,.,TGTGCCAGCAAACAACAGGGGGGAGAGACCCAGTACTTC,CASKQQGGETQYF
TRBV3-1/TRBV3-2,TRBD1,TRBJ1-2,.,TGTGCCAGCAGCCAGGCGGACAGGGGGTTAGTTGGCTACACCTTC,CASSQADRGLVGYTF
TRBV3-1/TRBV3-2,.,TRBJ1-6,.,TGTGCCAGCAGCCGGGAGGGGGTGAATAATTCACCCCTCCACTTT,CASSREGVNNSPLHF
TRBV7-2,.,TRBJ2-1,.,TGTGCCATCACCCTTTTGGCTGGCGGGGTTTACAATGAGCAGTTCTTC,CAITLLAGGVYNEQFF
TRBV18,TRBD1,TRBJ1-2,.,TGTGCCAGCTCACCAGGACAGGATTCCTTCTTGGGCTACACCTTC,CASSPGQDSFLGYTF
TRBV29-1,.,TRBJ1-1,.,TGCAGCGTTTCCAGGGGAAACACTGAAGCTTTCTTT,CSVSRGNTEAFF
TRBV10-1,TRBD1,TRBJ2-3,.,TGCGCCAGCAGTCCCTTCGGACAGGCTACAGATACGCAGTATTTT,CASSPFGQATDTQYF
TRBV2,TRBD1,TRBJ2-4,.,TGTGCCAGCAGTGTATGGACAGGAAAGCTAGCCAAAAACATTCAGTACTTC,CASSVWTGKLAKNIQYF
TRBV29-1,.,TRBJ2-1,once,TGCAGCGTTGCGGGTAGGGGACGGCCGGGGGTAAGCCTTGGCCGGGCTTACAATGAGCAGTTCTTC,CSVAGRGRPGVSLGRAYNEQFF
TRBV6-2/TRBV6-3,.,TRBJ2-7,.,TGTGCCAGCAGTTACGCGGGACTCAAGTTCTACGAGCAGTACTTC,CASSYAGLKFYEQYF
TRBV3-1/TRBV3-2,.,TRBJ2-4,.,TGTGCCAGCAGCCAAGCGGGCGGGATCCTAGCCAAAAACATTCAGTACTTC,CASSQAGGILAKNIQYF
TRBV3-1/TRBV3-2,.,TRBJ1-6,.,TGTGCCAGCAGCCAACAGAGGTCACCCCTCCACTTT,CASSQQRSPLHF
TRBV12-3/TRBV12-4,.,TRBJ1-2,.,TGTGCCAGCAGTCCCACCCCGGGGATAGGCTACACCTTC,CASSPTPGIGYTF
TRBV13,TRBD2,TRBJ2-7,.,TGTGCCAGCAGCCTGACTAGCGGCGTCTACGAGCAGTACTTC,CASSLTSGVYEQYF
TRBV7-2,.,TRBJ2-7,.,TGTGCCAGCAGCTTAGTTTGGGGTAGGGGCGGCTACGAGCAGTACTTC,CASSLVWGRGGYEQYF